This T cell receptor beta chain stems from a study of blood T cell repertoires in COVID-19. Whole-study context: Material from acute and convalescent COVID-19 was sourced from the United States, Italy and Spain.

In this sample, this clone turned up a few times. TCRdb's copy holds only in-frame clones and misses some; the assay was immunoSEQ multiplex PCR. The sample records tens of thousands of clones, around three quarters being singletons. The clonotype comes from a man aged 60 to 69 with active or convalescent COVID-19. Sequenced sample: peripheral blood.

The CDR3 protein is CASSSQGPDTEAFF. For the CDR3, the DNA is TGTGCCAGCAGCTCTCAGGGTCCGGACACTGAAGCTTTCTTT. The chain links TRBV11-2 to TRBJ1-1; possibly TRBD1 for D (5 bases). The V end lost 4 bases, the J end lost 3 bases, and 12 bases lay between the germline ends. The CDR3 is made up of 14 amino acids. The germline V gene encodes CDR1 SGHAT and CDR2 FQNNGV. Using reference TRBV11-2 and TRBJ1-1 for the parts outside the CDR3, the full variable domain is EAGVAQSPRYKIIEKRQSVAFWCNPISGHATLYWYQQILGQGPKLLIQFQNNGVVDDSQLPKDRFSAERLKGVDSTLKIQPAKLEDSAVYLCASSSQGPDTEAFFGQGTRLTVV.